This TCR beta chain was profiled in a study of T cells in Graves' hyperthyroidism and ophthalmopathy. Overall study context: Specimen type is peripheral blood, collected at initial diagnosis prior to any treatment. General study results and limits: By a 13 V-J model, ophthalmopathy was set apart from stable hyperthyroidism.

CDR3 length equals 15 residues. The trim removed 4 bases at V and 3 bases at J, leaving 7 bases unmatched. CDR1 is MDHEN and CDR2 is SYDVKM in the germline V gene. RNA transcripts provided the source from which TCR beta CDR3 regions were amplified. HTBI primers drove first-round RT-PCR of the TCR CDR3. TCRdb passed the multiplex PCR reads through MiXCR, listing each CDR3 protein once. The data show around 610,000 distinct CDR3 sequences, approximately 15% seen once. A word on this clonotype: Its specificity is not known.

Exclusions: uncontrolled infection, other autoimmune disease, pregnancy, lactation. The V gene is TRBV28, the J gene TRBJ2-7; 9 nucleotides match TRBD2. The clonotype was recovered from a woman aged 35 to 49 with Graves' ophthalmopathy. Source material: blood. The CDR3 reads CASSSPRLADYEQYF. DNA for the CDR3: TGTGCCAGCAGTTCTCCCCGACTAGCGGACTACGAGCAGTACTTC.